Shown below are 4 T cell receptor beta chains from a single sample sequenced in a study of PD-1 blockade in classical Hodgkin lymphoma (dated by TCRdb to between 2020 and 2021). The time point label of this sample denotes: cycle 1 day 1 (C1D1), immediately before nivolumab initiation. All trial patients had relapsed after autologous stem cell transplantation, with cohorts A, B and C differing in prior brentuximab vedotin exposure. The library was generated by the immunoSEQ multiplex PCR assay. TCRdb provides this immuneACCESS table in a form limited to in-frame rearrangements. Some clones are lacking; in checked studies, under half of them reflect an unresolved V gene, and why the rest are absent is not known. Across this sample there are nearly 55,000 clones, with roughly 80% seen only once. Together, the top ten hold roughly 16% of the sample. The specimen comprised peripheral blood mononuclear cells (PBMCs), sampled at baseline. These receptors all come from a human donor with classical Hodgkin lymphoma.

The V gene is TRBV11-2, the J gene TRBJ2-7; tentatively, D is TRBD1 (7 bases). V was cut by 0 bases and J by 9 bases, with 12 bases left in between. There are 13 residues in the CDR3. Germline CDR1 is SGHAT and CDR2 is FQNNGV. In DNA, the CDR3 is TGTGCCAGCAGCTTAGATCCAGGGGGAGGGCAGTACTTC. Amino acid sequence: CASSLDPGGGQYF.

The V and J genes are TRBV7-6 and TRBJ2-2, with D maybe TRBD2 (6 bases). The CDR3 contains 15 residues. Germline CDR1 SGHVS, CDR2 FNYEAQ. V lost 4 bases and J 4 bases, leaving 13 bases between the germline ends. DNA for the CDR3: TGTGCCAGCAGCTCTTTAGCGGTTGGCACCGGGGAGCTGTTTTTT. Protein sequence: CASSSLAVGTGELFF. The whole variable domain, filled in from reference TRBV7-6 and TRBJ2-2, reads GAGVSQSPRYKVTKRGQDVALRCDPISGHVSLYWYRQALGQGPEFLTYFNYEAQQDKSGLPNDRFSAERPEGSISTLTIQRTEQRDSAMYRCASSSLAVGTGELFFGEGSRLTVL.

CDR3 region: CAIRPNRVRTGELFF. CDR3 nucleotide sequence: TGTGCCATCAGACCTAACAGGGTCCGGACCGGGGAGCTGTTTTTT. V gene TRBV10-3 combines with J gene TRBJ2-2; D is possibly TRBD1 (6 bases). Trimming shortened V by 6 bases and J by 5 bases, and 16 bases separated the two germline ends. The germline V gene encodes CDR1 ENHRY and CDR2 SYGVKD. The CDR3 consists of 15 residues.

The rearrangement uses TRBV27 and TRBJ1-5; a possible D gene is TRBD1 (5 bases). Trimming took off 3 bases at V and 9 bases at J, with 24 bases between the two ends. The germline V gene encodes CDR1 MNHEY and CDR2 SMNVEV (reference sequence). The CDR3 has 17 amino acids. CDR3 residues: CASSFAGARDGRRPQHF. The CDR3 DNA follows: TGTGCCAGCAGTTTCGCTGGGGCCCGGGACGGCCGCCGGCCCCAGCATTTT.